The 32 T cell receptor beta chains given below trace back to one sample, sequenced in a study of T cell responses to AZD1222 COVID-19 vaccine. Generated by immunoSEQ multiplex PCR, the TCRdb table keeps only in-frame clones and is missing some. The sample lists more than 100,000 clones, around 90% occurring once. Source: peripheral blood, taken on day 0 of AZD1222 vaccination. The receptors were gathered from an adult in good health.

This sequence joins TRBV2 and TRBJ1-1, with TRBD1 as a possible D gene (6 bases). This CDR3 region has 14 residues. Per the germline V gene, CDR1 is SNHLY and CDR2 is FYNNEI. V was clipped by 6 bases and J by 3 bases, with 14 bases between them. Written as DNA, the CDR3 is TGTGCCAGCAGCCAGATGACAGGCTACACTGAAGCTTTCTTT. It translates to CASSQMTGYTEAFF.

This chain connects TRBV11-2 to TRBJ1-5, with 7 bases aligning to TRBD1. CDR1 and CDR2 (germline): SGHAT, FQNNGV. The CDR3 is 13 residues long. V gave up 5 bases and J gave up 7 bases; unmatched junction bases: 5. CDR3 coding DNA: TGTGCCAGCAGCACAGGGGTCGGGCAGCCCCAGCATTTT. Amino acid sequence: CASSTGVGQPQHF.

The DNA for the CDR3 is TGTGCCAGCAGTGTGGGGGGTAGGATTTTCCAGCAGTACTTC. Its protein product is CASSVGGRIFQQYF. The chain recombines TRBV25-1 with TRBJ2-7, with D possibly being TRBD2 (6 bases). The CDR3 has 14 residues. V gave up 4 bases and J gave up 8 bases, with 18 bases separating them. Germline loops: CDR1 MGHDK, CDR2 SYGVNS.

This sequence joins TRBV2 and TRBJ1-1; 7 bases are shared with TRBD1. The trim removed 6 bases at V and 4 bases at J, leaving 11 bases unmatched. Germline loops: CDR1 SNHLY, CDR2 FYNNEI. CDR3 length: 15 amino acids. The CDR3 spells CASSDPRQGITEAFF. CDR3 DNA sequence: TGTGCCAGCAGCGACCCCCGACAGGGAATCACTGAAGCTTTCTTT.

V gene TRBV9 combines with J gene TRBJ2-3; D unresolved. Trimming took 3 bases from V and 2 from J, leaving 16 bases between them. Per the germline V gene, CDR1 is SGDLS and CDR2 is YYNGEE. The CDR3 totals 16 residues. The CDR3 coding sequence is TGTGCCAGCAGCGCCATCATAGCAGATCACACAGATACGCAGTATTTT. Protein product: CASSAIIADHTDTQYF.

The chain recombines TRBV6-5 with TRBJ1-1; D remains unclear. Germline CDR1 and CDR2: MNHEY and SVGAGI. The V end was cut by 10 bases, the J end by 2 bases, with 17 bases between. The CDR3 length is 14 residues. The DNA of the CDR3 is TGTGCCACGCATAGCCGGGTCTTTAACACTGAAGCTTTCTTT. Amino acid sequence: CATHSRVFNTEAFF.

The rearrangement uses TRBV7-3 and TRBJ2-3; no reliable D call. The CDR3 has 13 amino acids. Germline V lookup: CDR1 SGHTA, CDR2 FQGTGA. V was pared by 2 bases and J by 6 bases, with 9 bases between. The CDR3 DNA sequence: TGTGCCAGCAGCTTAGGGGTGCAGGATACGCAGTATTTT. It encodes CASSLGVQDTQYF.

The chain uses TRBV23-1 and TRBJ2-5; unclear D gene. Being an ORF, TRBV23-1 has a function that is uncertain. V was cut by 3 bases and J by 2 bases, with 13 bases left in between. CDR3 size: 15 residues. The CDR3 loop is CASSHPWTAQETQYF. The CDR3 bases are TGCGCCAGCAGTCACCCGTGGACGGCACAAGAGACCCAGTACTTC.

As DNA, the CDR3 is TGTGCCAGCAGCTTAGGCAGGGGGACAGGGAGCTATGGCTACACCTTC. Amino acid sequence: CASSLGRGTGSYGYTF. This chain joins TRBV13 and TRBJ1-2, with TRBD1 matching over 9 bases. V lost 0 bases and J lost 4; bases outside the gene matches: 6. The CDR3 runs 16 residues. Germline CDR1 and CDR2: PRHDT and FYEKMQ (reference sequence).

This clone was observed a handful of times. The gene calls are TRBV9 and TRBJ2-1, with 12 bases lining up with TRBD1. This CDR3 comprises 14 residues. CDR1 is SGDLS and CDR2 is YYNGEE in the germline V gene. Trimming cost V 4 bases and J 10 bases; bases outside gene matches: 6. Here the CDR3 reads CASSLGQGAWEQFF. The CDR3 region has the DNA TGTGCCAGCAGCCTGGGACAGGGGGCGTGGGAGCAGTTCTTC.

In its sample, this clone was seen a few times. The V gene is TRBV7-9, the J gene TRBJ2-7; D remains ambiguous. The CDR3 has 14 amino acids. The ends were cut back, 3 bases at V and 3 bases at J, with 12 bases in the middle. Germline loops: CDR1 SEHNR, CDR2 FQNEAQ (reference sequence). The CDR3 bases are TGTGCCAGCAGCTTGTGGGTGGGTAGCTACGAGCAGTACTTC. Translating it yields CASSLWVGSYEQYF.

The sample holds a few counts of this clone. The V and J genes are TRBV5-1 and TRBJ1-2; 9 nucleotides agree with TRBD1. V lost 4 bases to trimming and J lost 9 bases; unmatched junction nucleotides: 10. This CDR3 has 14 amino acids. Germline CDR1 SGHRS, CDR2 YFSETQ. The CDR3 loop reads CASSNKTGGTSYTF. DNA for the CDR3: TGCGCCAGCAGCAACAAGACAGGGGGGACGAGCTACACCTTC.

V and J are TRBV28 and TRBJ2-7; TRBD2 agrees at 8 bases. The CDR3 consists of 13 residues. Germline-derived CDR1 and CDR2 are MDHEN and SYDVKM. V shed 10 bases, J shed 0 bases, and the junction held 5 bases outside the gene matches. The CDR3 is CATRGGASYEQYF. DNA of the CDR3: TGTGCCACACGGGGGGGAGCCTCCTACGAGCAGTACTTC.

The rearrangement joins TRBV28 to TRBJ1-2; TRBD1 might be the D (6 bases). The CDR3 has 15 amino acids. The germline V and J ends were trimmed by 7 bases and 8 bases, with 23 bases remaining between them. Germline loops: CDR1 MDHEN, CDR2 SYDVKM. Here the CDR3 DNA reads TGTGCCAGCACCTTGAACGACAGGTCCCGGCCCGGCTACACCTTC. Its translation is CASTLNDRSRPGYTF.

The chain carries TRBV3-1 (or the pseudogene TRBV3-2) and TRBJ1-6, with TRBD1 as a possible D gene (5 bases). The CDR3 runs 13 residues. Germline loops: CDR1 LGHDT, CDR2 YNNKEL (reference sequence). Trimming removed 2 bases at V and 7 bases at J, with 6 bases between. The CDR3 DNA reads as TGTGCCAGCAGCCAACAGGGAAATTCACCCCTCCACTTT. Encoded protein: CASSQQGNSPLHF.

J is TRBJ2-4 and V is TRBV19; 7 bases agree with TRBD2. The CDR3 consists of 18 residues. Germline CDR1 reads LNHDA; CDR2 reads SQIVND (reference sequence). The V segment lost 3 bases and the J segment 0 bases; nucleotides outside the gene matches: 11. CDR3 sequence: CASSIVGGLSSAKNIQYF. CDR3 sequence (DNA): TGTGCCAGTAGTATTGTGGGAGGGCTTTCGTCAGCCAAAAACATTCAGTACTTC.

V gene TRBV15 combines with J gene TRBJ1-3; no firm D call. From germline, CDR1 is LNHNV and CDR2 YYDKDF (reference sequence). Trimming removed 0 bases at V and 0 bases at J, with 9 bases between. The CDR3 is 16 amino acids. The CDR3 spells CATSRDITSSGNTIYF. As DNA, the CDR3 is TGTGCCACCAGCAGAGACATTACGAGCTCTGGAAACACCATATATTTT. Full variable domain (rest looked up from reference TRBV15 and TRBJ1-3): DAMVIQNPRYQVTQFGKPVTLSCSQTLNHNVMYWYQQKSSQAPKLLFHYYDKDFNNEADTPDNFQSRRPNTSFCFLDIRSPGLGDTAMYLCATSRDITSSGNTIYFGEGSWLTVV.

The chain joins TRBV19 to TRBJ1-5; a possible D gene is TRBD1 (6 bases). CDR1 and CDR2 from the germline V gene are LNHDA and SQIVND (reference sequence). V was cut by 3 bases and J by 5 bases, with 11 bases left in between. This CDR3 region has 14 residues. DNA of the CDR3: TGTGCCAGTAGTATTAGGGGGTGGGATCAGCCCCAGCATTTT. Translated: CASSIRGWDQPQHF.

The chain recombines TRBV20-1 with TRBJ2-7; perhaps TRBD2 as D (5 bases). The CDR3 runs 11 residues. Germline lookup yields CDR1 DFQATT and CDR2 SNEGSKA (reference sequence). Trimming removed 6 bases from V and 6 bases from J, with 12 bases in between. The CDR3 loop is CSAQRAVEQYF. Here the CDR3 DNA reads TGCAGTGCCCAACGAGCGGTCGAGCAGTACTTC.

The chain combines TRBV18 with TRBJ1-1; 7 positions match TRBD1. This CDR3 region has 18 residues. Germline trimming cut 1 base from V and 4 bases from J; bases unmatched to any gene: 15. Germline values: CDR1 KGHSH, CDR2 LQKENI. The CDR3 spells CASSPHLDLTGRGTEAFF. The CDR3 DNA reads as TGTGCCAGCTCACCACATTTGGATCTGACAGGGCGAGGCACTGAAGCTTTCTTT. Combining the CDR3 with reference TRBV18 and TRBJ1-1 gives the whole variable domain NAGVMQNPRHLVRRRGQEARLRCSPMKGHSHVYWYRQLPEEGLKFMVYLQKENIIDESGMPKERFSAEFPKEGPSILRIQQVVRGDSAAYFCASSPHLDLTGRGTEAFFGQGTRLTVV.

The chain is built from TRBV19 and TRBJ1-1; D is uncertain. Trimming left V 3 bases short and J 7 bases short, with 12 bases between. Germline assignment: CDR1 LNHDA and CDR2 SQIVND (reference sequence). CDR3 length: 13 residues. CDR3 nucleotide sequence: TGTGCCAGTAGTATTCGGGTACTAGGTGAAGCTTTCTTT. It encodes CASSIRVLGEAFF.

This sequence joins TRBV15 and TRBJ2-2; 8 nucleotides line up with TRBD1. V lost 1 base and J lost 7; bases outside the gene matches: 8. The CDR3 sequence is 16 residues long. Per the germline V gene, CDR1 is LNHNV and CDR2 is YYDKDF (reference sequence). The CDR3 sequence: CATSRVAGGGIGELFF. In nucleotides, the CDR3 is TGTGCCACCAGCAGAGTGGCAGGGGGCGGGATCGGGGAGCTGTTTTTT.

V usage is TRBV25-1 and J usage is TRBJ1-6; D not resolved. The V end lost 3 bases, the J end lost 6 bases, and 15 bases lay between the germline ends. The CDR3 length is 16 residues. Looked up from germline, CDR1 is MGHDK and CDR2 is SYGVNS. The CDR3 DNA reads as TGTGCCAGCAGTGATCAACGGCGGGGTACTAATTCACCCCTCCACTTT. Its protein product is CASSDQRRGTNSPLHF.

The rearrangement joins TRBV4-1 to TRBJ1-3, with 7 bases identical to TRBD1. V lost 4 bases to trimming and J lost 8 bases; unmatched junction nucleotides: 14. Germline CDR1 reads MGHRA; CDR2 reads YSYEKL. This CDR3 contains 16 residues. The CDR3 DNA is TGCGCCAGCAGCCCTACACCGGGACAGCCGTGGGACACCATATATTTT. It specifies CASSPTPGQPWDTIYF.

The V call is TRBV5-1, the J call TRBJ2-2; D gene uncertain. CDR3 length: 14 residues. V shed 4 bases and J shed 0 bases, with 7 bases lying between them. Germline V gene sequence: CDR1 SGHRS, CDR2 YFSETQ. In DNA, the CDR3 is TGCGCCAGCAGCACGGATCCGAACACCGGGGAGCTGTTTTTT. Protein: CASSTDPNTGELFF.

The chain links TRBV28 to TRBJ2-1, with D perhaps matching TRBD1 (6 bases). CDR1 is MDHEN and CDR2 is SYDVKM in the germline V gene. V lost 6 bases, J lost 7 bases, and 10 bases lay in between. The CDR3 has 12 amino acids. CDR3: CASRGTQNEQFF. The CDR3 DNA reads as TGTGCCAGCAGAGGGACACAAAATGAGCAGTTCTTC.

The V call is TRBV5-6, the J call TRBJ2-2, with 8 bases that match TRBD1. Germline CDR1 reads SGHDT; CDR2 reads YYEEEE. CDR3 length: 16 residues. With V trimmed by 2 bases and J by 5 bases, 8 bases remained unmatched. CDR3 sequence (DNA): TGTGCCAGCAGCTTATATGGACAGGGTTGGACCGGGGAGCTGTTTTTT. Translation gives CASSLYGQGWTGELFF. The variable domain in full, completed from reference TRBV5-6 and TRBJ2-2, reads DAGVTQSPTHLIKTRGQQVTLRCSPKSGHDTVSWYQQALGQGPQFIFQYYEEEERQRGNFPDRFSGHQFPNYSSELNVNALLLGDSALYLCASSLYGQGWTGELFFGEGSRLTVL.

The chain employs TRBV4-2 and TRBJ1-2; D not certain. V lost 0 bases and J lost 3, with 8 bases in between. Looked up from germline, CDR1 is LGHNA and CDR2 is YNFKEQ. The CDR3 contains 14 residues. DNA of the CDR3: TGTGCCAGCAGCCAAGATCTGAGCTACTATGGCTACACCTTC. This sequence encodes CASSQDLSYYGYTF.

The CDR3, as DNA: TGTGCCAGCAGCGTAGCACTCGCTAACACCGGGGAGCTGTTTTTT. This codes for CASSVALANTGELFF. The chain joins TRBV9 to TRBJ2-2; D is ambiguous. V lost 0 bases and J 2 bases, leaving 8 bases between the germline ends. Looked up from germline, CDR1 is SGDLS and CDR2 is YYNGEE. The CDR3 has 15 residues. The complete variable domain, with remaining parts taken from reference TRBV9 and TRBJ2-2, reads DSGVTQTPKHLITATGQRVTLRCSPRSGDLSVYWYQQSLDQGLQFLIQYYNGEERAKGNILERFSAQQFPDLHSELNLSSLELGDSALYFCASSVALANTGELFFGEGSRLTVL.

The genes are TRBV28 and TRBJ2-7; 7 nucleotides align to TRBD2. The junction had 9 bases not matched to a gene; V was cut back by 7 bases and J by 3 bases. Germline V CDR1 and CDR2: MDHEN, SYDVKM. The CDR3 is made up of 14 amino acids. The CDR3: CASTLPGGLYEQYF. CDR3 sequence (DNA): TGTGCCAGCACCCTCCCGGGGGGACTCTACGAGCAGTACTTC.

The chain recombines TRBV19 with TRBJ1-5; D not resolved. V was cut by 3 bases and J by 4 bases, with 10 bases left in between. The CDR3 covers 14 residues. Germline loops: CDR1 LNHDA, CDR2 SQIVND (reference sequence). CDR3 bases: TGTGCCAGTAGTATCCTACAGAAAAATCAGCCCCAGCATTTT. It translates to CASSILQKNQPQHF.

This clone was counted once. The chain employs TRBV6-1 and TRBJ2-7; TRBD1 matches at 8 bases. CDR1 is MNHNS and CDR2 is SASEGT in the germline V gene. The CDR3 covers 17 residues. V lost 0 bases, J lost 0 bases, and 7 bases stayed unmatched. The CDR3 region has the DNA TGTGCCAGCAGTGAAGCAAGGACAGGGCTTAGCTCCTACGAGCAGTACTTC. Translating it yields CASSEARTGLSSYEQYF.